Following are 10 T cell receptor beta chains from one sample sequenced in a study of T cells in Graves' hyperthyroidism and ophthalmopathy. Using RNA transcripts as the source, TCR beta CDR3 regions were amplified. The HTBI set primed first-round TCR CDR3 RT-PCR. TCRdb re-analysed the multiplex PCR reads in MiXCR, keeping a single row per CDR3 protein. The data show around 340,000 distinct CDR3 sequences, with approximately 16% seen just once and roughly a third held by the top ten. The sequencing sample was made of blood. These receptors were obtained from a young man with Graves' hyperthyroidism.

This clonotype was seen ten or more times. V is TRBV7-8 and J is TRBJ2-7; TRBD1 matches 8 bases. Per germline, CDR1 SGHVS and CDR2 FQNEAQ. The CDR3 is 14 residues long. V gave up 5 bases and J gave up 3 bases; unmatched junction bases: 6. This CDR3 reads CASSAQQGGYEQYF. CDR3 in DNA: TGTGCCAGCAGCGCACAACAGGGGGGCTACGAGCAGTACTTC.

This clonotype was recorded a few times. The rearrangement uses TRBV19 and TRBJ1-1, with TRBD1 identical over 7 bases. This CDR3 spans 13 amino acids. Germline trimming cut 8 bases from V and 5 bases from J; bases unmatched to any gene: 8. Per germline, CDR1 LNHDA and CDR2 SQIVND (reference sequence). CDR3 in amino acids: CASGKQGRTEAFF. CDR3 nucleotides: TGTGCCAGTGGAAAACAGGGGAGGACTGAAGCTTTCTTT. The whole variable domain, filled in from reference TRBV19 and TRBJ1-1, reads DGGITQSPKYLFRKEGQNVTLSCEQNLNHDAMYWYRQDPGQGLRLIYYSQIVNDFQKGDIAEGYSVSREKKESFPLTVTSAQKNPTAFYLCASGKQGRTEAFFGQGTRLTVV.

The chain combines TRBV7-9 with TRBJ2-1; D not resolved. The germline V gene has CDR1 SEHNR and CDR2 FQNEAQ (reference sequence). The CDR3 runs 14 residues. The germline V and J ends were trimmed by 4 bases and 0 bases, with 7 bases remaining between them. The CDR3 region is CASSSSLSYNEQFF. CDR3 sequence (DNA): TGTGCCAGCAGCTCTTCCCTCTCCTACAATGAGCAGTTCTTC. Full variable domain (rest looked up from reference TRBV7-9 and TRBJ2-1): DTGVSQNPRHKITKRGQNVTFRCDPISEHNRLYWYRQTLGQGPEFLTYFQNEAQLEKSRLLSDRFSAERPKGSFSTLEIQRTEQGDSAMYLCASSSSLSYNEQFFGPGTRLTVL.

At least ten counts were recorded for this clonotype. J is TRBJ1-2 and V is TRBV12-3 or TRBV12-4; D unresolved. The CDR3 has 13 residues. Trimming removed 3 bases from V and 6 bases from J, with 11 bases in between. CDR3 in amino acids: CASSLTGGHGYTF. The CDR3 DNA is TGTGCCAGCAGTTTGACTGGAGGGCATGGCTACACCTTC.

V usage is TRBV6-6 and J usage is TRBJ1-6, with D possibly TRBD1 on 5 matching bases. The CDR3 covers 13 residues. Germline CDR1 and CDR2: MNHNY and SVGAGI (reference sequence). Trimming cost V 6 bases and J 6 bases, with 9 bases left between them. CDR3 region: CASSRQSNSPLHF. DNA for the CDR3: TGTGCCAGCAGCAGACAGAGTAATTCACCCCTCCACTTT.

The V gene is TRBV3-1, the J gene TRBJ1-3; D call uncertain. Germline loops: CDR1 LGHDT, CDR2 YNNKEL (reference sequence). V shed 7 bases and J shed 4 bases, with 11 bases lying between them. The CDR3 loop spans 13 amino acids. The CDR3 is CASISLGGNTIYF. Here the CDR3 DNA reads TGTGCCAGCATCTCACTTGGGGGAAACACCATATATTTT.

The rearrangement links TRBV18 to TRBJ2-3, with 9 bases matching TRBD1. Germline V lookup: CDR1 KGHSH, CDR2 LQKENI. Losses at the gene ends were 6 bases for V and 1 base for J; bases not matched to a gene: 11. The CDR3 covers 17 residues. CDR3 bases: TGTGCCAGCTCCCAAAAGTCCGGGACAGGGCGCACAGATACGCAGTATTTT. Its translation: CASSQKSGTGRTDTQYF.

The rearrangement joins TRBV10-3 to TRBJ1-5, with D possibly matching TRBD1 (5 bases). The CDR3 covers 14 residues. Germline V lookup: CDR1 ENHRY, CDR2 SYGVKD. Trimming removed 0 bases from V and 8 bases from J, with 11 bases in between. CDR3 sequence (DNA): TGTGCCATCAGTGAGTCGGGCAGGGCAGAGCCCCAGCATTTT. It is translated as CAISESGRAEPQHF.

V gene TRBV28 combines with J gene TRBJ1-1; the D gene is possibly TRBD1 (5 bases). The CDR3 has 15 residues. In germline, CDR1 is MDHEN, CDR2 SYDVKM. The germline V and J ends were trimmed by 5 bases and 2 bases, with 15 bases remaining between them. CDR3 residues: CASSGLGTENTEAFF. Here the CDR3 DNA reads TGTGCCAGCAGTGGGTTAGGGACGGAAAACACTGAAGCTTTCTTT.

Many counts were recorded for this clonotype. CDR3 region: CASGGTADLGELFF. CDR3 in DNA: TGTGCCAGCGGCGGGACAGCTGACCTCGGGGAGCTGTTTTTT. The J gene is TRBJ2-2, the V gene TRBV2, with D perhaps TRBD1 (7 bases). Looked up from germline, CDR1 is SNHLY and CDR2 is FYNNEI. The CDR3 totals 14 residues. Trimming removed 8 bases at V and 7 bases at J, with 17 bases between. The full variable domain, completed using reference TRBV2 and TRBJ2-2, is EPEVTQTPSHQVTQMGQEVILRCVPISNHLYFYWYRQILGQKVEFLVSFYNNEISEKSEIFDDQFSVERPDGSNFTLKIRSTKLEDSAMYFCASGGTADLGELFFGEGSRLTVL.